Listed here are 20 T cell receptor beta chains from one sample, sequenced in a study of T cells after yellow fever vaccination. TCRdb re-called the 5' RACE reads with MiXCR, one entry per CDR3 protein. The repertoire holds around 260,000 distinct CDR3 sequences, with about 5.2% as singletons. Specimen: CD4+ T cells sorted from PBMCs, collected on the day of the yellow fever booster vaccination. These TCRs come from a young man who received the YFV17D yellow fever vaccine.

This clonotype was counted between two and nine times. The chain couples TRBV7-2 to TRBJ2-3, with 8 bases aligning to TRBD2. The CDR3 extends over 16 amino acids. Germline loops: CDR1 SGHTA, CDR2 FQGNSA. V shed 1 base, J shed 3 bases, and the junction held 6 bases outside the gene matches. CDR3 in amino acids: CASSLDRAGGTDTQYF. CDR3 DNA: TGTGCCAGCAGCTTAGACCGCGCGGGGGGTACAGATACGCAGTATTTT.

This clonotype has ten or more counts. The J gene is TRBJ2-5, the V gene TRBV6-1; tentatively, D is TRBD2 (6 bases). The CDR3 totals 14 residues. Trimming shortened V by 0 bases and J by 2 bases, and 7 bases separated the two germline ends. The V gene's germline CDR1 is MNHNS and CDR2 SASEGT. The CDR3 region is CASSEAAGQETQYF. Written as DNA, the CDR3 is TGTGCCAGCAGTGAAGCAGCGGGTCAAGAGACCCAGTACTTC.

V gene TRBV6-5 combines with J gene TRBJ2-3; the D gene is possibly TRBD1 (6 bases). The CDR3 spans 16 residues. Deletions cut 4 bases from V and 0 bases from J, with 14 bases between. CDR1 MNHEY and CDR2 SVGAGI come from the germline V gene. The CDR3, as DNA: TGTGCCAGCAGTTCCGACAGGAGGACTAGCACAGATACGCAGTATTTT. This gives the protein CASSSDRRTSTDTQYF.

This clonotype was counted many times. The J gene is TRBJ2-5, the V gene TRBV4-3; D uncertain. V was pared by 4 bases and J by 3 bases, with 9 bases between. Germline CDR1 is LGHNA and CDR2 is YSLEER. The CDR3 has 13 amino acids. The CDR3 DNA is TGCGCCAGCAGCCCTTCCTTAGAAGAGACCCAGTACTTC. This codes for CASSPSLEETQYF.

This clonotype was recorded a few times. The chain has TRBV6-2 or TRBV6-3 and TRBJ2-5; TRBD1 matches 8 bases. This CDR3 spans 15 amino acids. The V gene's germline CDR1 is MNHEY and CDR2 SVGEGT. V dropped 5 bases and J dropped 4; count of bases not matched to a gene: 9. The CDR3 nucleotides are TGTGCCAGCAGTCCCCGGACAGGGCCAGTAGAGACCCAGTACTTC. Amino acid sequence: CASSPRTGPVETQYF.

This chain links TRBV5-1 with TRBJ2-2; weak D call: TRBD2 (5 bases). CDR1 is SGHRS, CDR2 YFSETQ, per germline. This CDR3 is built from 13 residues. The germline V and J ends were trimmed by 2 bases and 5 bases, with 7 bases remaining between them. The CDR3 DNA follows: TGCGCCAGCAGCTTTACGGGGACCGGGGAGCTGTTTTTT. Protein: CASSFTGTGELFF.

This clonotype came up a few times. The chain joins TRBV12-3 or TRBV12-4 to TRBJ2-1; D is perhaps TRBD2 (5 bases). CDR3 length equals 13 residues. The V and J ends lost 3 bases and 7 bases respectively, with 10 bases between them. CDR3 in DNA: TGTGCCAGCAGTTTTAAGAGGAGGAATGAGCAGTTCTTC. The encoded protein is CASSFKRRNEQFF.

The table lists this clonotype with a few counts. The rearrangement links TRBV5-1 to TRBJ1-2; D perhaps matches TRBD1 (5 bases). V lost 4 bases to trimming and J lost 4 bases, with 14 bases between them. CDR3 size: 14 residues. Germline V gives CDR1 SGHRS, CDR2 YFSETQ. The CDR3: CASSEQDPLYGYTF. In nucleotides, the CDR3 is TGCGCCAGCAGCGAACAGGACCCTCTCTATGGCTACACCTTC.

This clonotype has ten or more counts. CDR3: CASSSGLVGETQYF. CDR3 nucleotides: TGTGCCAGCAGTTCTGGACTAGTGGGGGAGACCCAGTACTTC. The V call is TRBV6-1, the J call TRBJ2-5, with 7 bases that match TRBD2. The CDR3 has 14 residues. Germline values: CDR1 MNHNS, CDR2 SASEGT. V lost 5 bases, J lost 5 bases, and 8 bases stayed unmatched.

The V gene is TRBV2, the J gene TRBJ1-2, with D unresolved. CDR1 and CDR2 (germline): SNHLY, FYNNEI. This CDR3 has 13 amino acids. V was trimmed by 4 bases and J by 8 bases, leaving 14 bases between them. The DNA for the CDR3 is TGTGCCAGCAGTGGCTCAGGCAGCCGCGGCTACACCTTC. Amino acids: CASSGSGSRGYTF.

This clonotype was detected many times. J is TRBJ2-2 and V is TRBV6-2 or TRBV6-3, with D unclear. V lost 3 bases to trimming and J lost 5 bases, with 10 bases between them. Germline V gene lookup returns CDR1 MNHEY and CDR2 SVGEGT. This CDR3 contains 14 residues. CDR3 nucleotide sequence: TGTGCCAGCAGTTATTGGTTGGGTACCGGGGAGCTGTTTTTT. This translates into CASSYWLGTGELFF.

This sequence joins TRBV11-2 and TRBJ1-1; D is unclear. The CDR3 loop spans 13 amino acids. CDR1 and CDR2 (germline): SGHAT, FQNNGV. Trimming removed 1 base at V and 7 bases at J, with 10 bases between. The CDR3, as DNA: TGTGCCAGCAGCTTAGTCCTAGACGGTGAAGCTTTCTTT. This gives the protein CASSLVLDGEAFF.

This clonotype was found many times. The chain is built from TRBV7-2 and TRBJ2-7; unclear D gene. With 1 base removed from V and 3 bases from J, the gap between germline ends came to 13 bases. This CDR3 has 15 residues. CDR1 SGHTA and CDR2 FQGNSA come from the germline V gene. CDR3 amino acids: CASSLEAGPGYEQYV. CDR3 nucleotide sequence: TGTGCCAGCAGCTTAGAGGCAGGCCCGGGCTACGAGCAGTACGTC.

CDR3 coding DNA: TGTGCCAGCAGCGTATTCTCGGGGGGGCTCGATGAGCAGTTCTTC. This sequence encodes CASSVFSGGLDEQFF. V is TRBV9 and J is TRBJ2-1; 8 bases align to TRBD2. This CDR3 contains 15 residues. Germline CDR1 reads SGDLS; CDR2 reads YYNGEE. The junction had 8 bases not matched to a gene; V was cut back by 1 base and J by 8 bases.

This clonotype showed up just a few times. This chain joins TRBV29-1 and TRBJ1-1; unclear D gene. In germline, CDR1 is SQVTM, CDR2 ANQGSEA. The CDR3 is made up of 11 amino acids. V was trimmed by 8 bases and J by 11 bases, leaving 18 bases between them. The CDR3 sequence: CSSGRESRAFF. CDR3 nucleotides: TGCAGCTCTGGGAGGGAAAGTAGGGCTTTCTTT.

This clonotype was detected only a few times. This chain links TRBV5-1 with TRBJ1-6; D gene uncertain. Germline assignment: CDR1 SGHRS and CDR2 YFSETQ. The germline V and J ends were trimmed by 4 bases and 7 bases, with 12 bases remaining between them. The CDR3 loop spans 14 amino acids. CDR3 protein: CASSAVDANSPLHF. The CDR3 DNA reads as TGCGCCAGCAGCGCCGTAGACGCGAATTCACCCCTCCACTTT.

V is TRBV19 and J is TRBJ2-2, with D possibly being TRBD2 (5 bases). Germline V gene sequence: CDR1 LNHDA, CDR2 SQIVND (reference sequence). This CDR3 is built from 16 residues. The V end was cut by 5 bases, the J end by 1 base, with 14 bases between. CDR3 sequence: CASSPRARGNTGELFF. CDR3 nucleotide sequence: TGTGCCAGTAGTCCCCGGGCCCGGGGGAACACCGGGGAGCTGTTTTTT.

This chain connects TRBV7-3 to TRBJ2-2; possible D gene TRBD2, 5 bases. This CDR3 spans 15 amino acids. The ends were cut back, 1 base at V and 4 bases at J, with 10 bases in the middle. The germline V gene encodes CDR1 SGHTA and CDR2 FQGTGA. The CDR3 region has the DNA TGTGCCAGCAGCTTAAATCCCGGAGGCACCGGGGAGCTGTTTTTT. Translating it yields CASSLNPGGTGELFF.

The CDR3 reads CASSQGAGAGFNQPQHF. The CDR3 DNA reads as TGTGCCAGCAGCCAAGGGGCAGGGGCTGGCTTCAATCAGCCCCAGCATTTT. The gene calls are TRBV4-2 and TRBJ1-5; the D gene is possibly TRBD1 (6 bases). V lost 1 base, J lost 3 bases, and 16 bases lay in between. The V gene's germline CDR1 is LGHNA and CDR2 YNFKEQ. CDR3 length: 17 residues.

This clonotype turned up a few times. The V call is TRBV20-1, the J call TRBJ2-1; TRBD2 aligns across 7 bases. The germline gives CDR1 DFQATT, CDR2 SNEGSKA (reference sequence). This CDR3 region has 13 residues. The ends lost 4 bases at V and 5 bases at J; junction bases unmatched: 5. The CDR3 spells CSATGLSHNEQFF. The CDR3 nucleotides are TGCAGTGCTACGGGACTATCTCACAATGAGCAGTTCTTC.